The rows below give T cell receptor beta chains drawn from one sample of a study of beta chain features in type 1 diabetes. Repertoires were generated with immunoSEQ multiplex PCR, while TCRdb's copy carries only in-frame clones and drops some. The table lists about 470,000 clones, approximately 31% of them singletons. Sequencing was performed on naive CD4+ T cells from blood. The receptors derive from a man younger than 35 in good health. CDR3s include the opening cysteine and the closing phenylalanine or tryptophan. The order of the fields is J gene, D gene, clone size, V gene, CDR3 DNA, CDR3 protein. A D gene is named only where the DNA matches it firmly. Not every row has a clone size; where given, it reads once, few, many or a size class.

TRBJ2-4,TRBD2,NA,TRBV13,TGTGCCAGCAGCTTTTCAGGACTAGCGGGTCCTATACTAGCCAAAAACATTCAGTACTTC,CASSFSGLAGPILAKNIQYF
TRBJ1-1,NA,NA,TRBV14,TGTGCCAGCAGCCAAGGGGGCAACACTGAAGCTTTCTTT,CASSQGGNTEAFF
TRBJ2-3,NA,few,TRBV30,TGTGCCTGGAGTGTGGACCTAGGGGATACGCAGTATTTT,CAWSVDLGDTQYF
TRBJ1-1,NA,NA,TRBV10-3,TGTGCCATCAGTTTAGACCGCACCACTGAAGCTTTCTTT,CAISLDRTTEAFF
TRBJ2-5,TRBD2,NA,TRBV19,TGTGCCAGTAGTAGGGAGCGGGAAGTAGTCGAGACCCAGTACTTC,CASSREREVVETQYF
TRBJ2-7,TRBD2,few,TRBV29-1,TGCAGCGTTGAACTAGCGGGAGTTCGCGAGCAGTACTTC,CSVELAGVREQYF
TRBJ2-7,TRBD1,NA,TRBV7-8,TGTGCCAGCAGCCGAGACAGGGGGCAGGTGTACGAGCAGTACTTC,CASSRDRGQVYEQYF
TRBJ1-1,TRBD1,few,TRBV30,TGTGCCTGGCGGGACAGCCTGAACACTGAAGCTTTCTTT,CAWRDSLNTEAFF
TRBJ2-5,NA,few,TRBV5-1,TGCGCCAGCAGCGGACAACGGCCAGAAGAGACCCAGTACTTC,CASSGQRPEETQYF
TRBJ2-4,NA,few,TRBV7-2,TGTGCCAGCAGCTTAGTGAAGGAAAACATTCAGTACTTC,CASSLVKENIQYF
TRBJ2-1,TRBD2,NA,TRBV5-4,TGCGCCAGCAGCCAGGGAAGCGGGGAGGACAATGAGCAGTTCTTC,CASSQGSGEDNEQFF
TRBJ1-2,TRBD1,NA,TRBV5-1,TGCGCCAGCAGCTCGTTCGGGACAGACTATGGCTACACCTTC,CASSSFGTDYGYTF
TRBJ1-1,NA,NA,TRBV30,TGTGCCTGGAGTGTATTTGAAGGGGCTTTATGGGCTTTCTTT,CAWSVFEGALWAFF
TRBJ1-4,NA,few,TRBV5-4,TGTGCCAGCAGCCATGACCCAGGCCGAGAAAAACTGTTTTTT,CASSHDPGREKLFF
TRBJ2-3,NA,few,TRBV7-9,TGTGCCAGCAGCCAAAGAGATACGCAGTATTTT,CASSQRDTQYF
TRBJ1-2,NA,NA,TRBV29-1,TGCAGCGTCTACTTATGGGGTGGCTACACCTTC,CSVYLWGGYTF
TRBJ2-4,NA,few,TRBV6-5,TGTGCCAGCAGTTACTCGGGCAGGGACCAAAACATTCAGTACTTC,CASSYSGRDQNIQYF